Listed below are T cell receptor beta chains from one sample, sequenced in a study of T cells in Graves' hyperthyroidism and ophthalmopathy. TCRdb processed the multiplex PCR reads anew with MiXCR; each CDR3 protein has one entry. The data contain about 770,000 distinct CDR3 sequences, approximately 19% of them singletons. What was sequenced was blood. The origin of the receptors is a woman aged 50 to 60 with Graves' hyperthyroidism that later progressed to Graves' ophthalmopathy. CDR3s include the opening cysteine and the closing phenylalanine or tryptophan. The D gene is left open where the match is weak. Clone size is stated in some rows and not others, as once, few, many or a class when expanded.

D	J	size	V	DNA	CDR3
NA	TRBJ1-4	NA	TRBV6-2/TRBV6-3	TGTGCCACCACTTTGGGGCCCACGTTGCCAAATGAAAAACTGTTTTTT	CATTLGPTLPNEKLFF
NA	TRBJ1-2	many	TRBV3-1	TGTGCCAGCAGATCCACGGCACAGGCCTATGGCTACACCTTC	CASRSTAQAYGYTF
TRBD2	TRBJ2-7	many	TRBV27	TGTGCCAGCAGCCTAGCGGGTTTTGAATCCTACGAGCAGTACTTC	CASSLAGFESYEQYF
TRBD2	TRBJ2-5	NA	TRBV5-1	TGCGCCAGCAGCTTGGGGGGACTAGCGGGGATCCAAGAGACCCAGTACTTC	CASSLGGLAGIQETQYF
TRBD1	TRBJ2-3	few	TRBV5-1	TGCGCCAGCAGCTTGGGCCGGAAGACAGGGCGGAGCACAGATACGCAGTATTTT	CASSLGRKTGRSTDTQYF
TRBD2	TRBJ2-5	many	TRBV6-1	TGTGCCAGCAGTCCAACCGGGACTAGCGGTGAGACCCAGTACTTC	CASSPTGTSGETQYF
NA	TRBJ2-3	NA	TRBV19	TGTGCCAGTAGTATTGGAGTGGGGGGCTCGGGCACAGATACGCAGTATTTT	CASSIGVGGSGTDTQYF
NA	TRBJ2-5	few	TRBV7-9	TGTGCCAGCAGCTCCGCTACAGGGCTCCAAGAGACCCAGTACTTC	CASSSATGLQETQYF
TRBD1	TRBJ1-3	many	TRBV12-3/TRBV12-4	TGTGCCAGCAGTTTCCAGGGGGCTGATGGAAACACCATATATTTT	CASSFQGADGNTIYF
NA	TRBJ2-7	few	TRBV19	TGTGCCAGTAGTATAGGGAAGCAGGGCTACGAGCAGTACTTC	CASSIGKQGYEQYF
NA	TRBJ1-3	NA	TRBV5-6	TGTGCCAGCAGCTTAGTGAAGAGCTCTGGAAACACCATATATTTT	CASSLVKSSGNTIYF
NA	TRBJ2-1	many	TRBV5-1	TGCGCCAGCAGCGGGGGGTCCTACAATGAGCAGTTCTTC	CASSGGSYNEQFF
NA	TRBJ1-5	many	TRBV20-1	TGCAGTGTCGGGGGGAAGGACAATCAGCCCCAGCATTTT	CSVGGKDNQPQHF
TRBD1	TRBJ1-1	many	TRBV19	TGTGCCAGTAGTATTCAGGGGGCCGACACTGAAGCTTTCTTT	CASSIQGADTEAFF
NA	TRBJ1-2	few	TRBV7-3	TGTGCCAGCAGCTTATACCCGGGGCCCTATGGCTACACCTTC	CASSLYPGPYGYTF